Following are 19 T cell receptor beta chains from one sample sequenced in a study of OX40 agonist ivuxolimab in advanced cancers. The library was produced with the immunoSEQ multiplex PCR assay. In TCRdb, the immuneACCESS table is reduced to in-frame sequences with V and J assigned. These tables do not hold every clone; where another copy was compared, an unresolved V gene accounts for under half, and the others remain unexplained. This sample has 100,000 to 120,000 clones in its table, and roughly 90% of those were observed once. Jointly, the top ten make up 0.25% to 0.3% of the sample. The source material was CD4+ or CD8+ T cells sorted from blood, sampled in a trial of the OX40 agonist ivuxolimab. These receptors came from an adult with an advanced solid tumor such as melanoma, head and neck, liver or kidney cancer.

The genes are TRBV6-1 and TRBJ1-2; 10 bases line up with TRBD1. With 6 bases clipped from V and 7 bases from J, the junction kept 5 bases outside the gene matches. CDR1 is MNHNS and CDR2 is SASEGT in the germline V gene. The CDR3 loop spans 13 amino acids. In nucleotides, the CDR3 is TGTGCCAGCAGGCCCGGGACAGGGGCTGGCTACACCTTC. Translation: CASRPGTGAGYTF.

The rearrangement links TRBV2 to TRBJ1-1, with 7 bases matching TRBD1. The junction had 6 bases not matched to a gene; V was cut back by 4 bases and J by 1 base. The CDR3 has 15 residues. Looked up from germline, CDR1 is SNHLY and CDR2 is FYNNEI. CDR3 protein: CASSVRQGRNTEAFF. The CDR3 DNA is TGTGCCAGCAGTGTCCGACAGGGTAGGAACACTGAAGCTTTCTTT.

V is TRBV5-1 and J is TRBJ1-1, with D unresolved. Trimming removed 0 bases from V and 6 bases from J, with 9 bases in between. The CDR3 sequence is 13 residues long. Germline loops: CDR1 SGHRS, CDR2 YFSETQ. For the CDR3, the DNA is TGCGCCAGCAGCTTGGGAGGGTACCCTGAAGCTTTCTTT. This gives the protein CASSLGGYPEAFF.

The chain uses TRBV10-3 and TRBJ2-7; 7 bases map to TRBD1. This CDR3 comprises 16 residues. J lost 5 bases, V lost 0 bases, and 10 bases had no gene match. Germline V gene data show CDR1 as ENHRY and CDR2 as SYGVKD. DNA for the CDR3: TGTGCCATCAGTGAGTCGTGGGGACAGAGGAACAACGAGCAGTACTTC. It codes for CAISESWGQRNNEQYF.

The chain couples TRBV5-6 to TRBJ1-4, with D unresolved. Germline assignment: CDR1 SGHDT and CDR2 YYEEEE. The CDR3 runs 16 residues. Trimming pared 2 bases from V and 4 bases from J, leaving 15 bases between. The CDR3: CASSFSLGYGNEKLFF. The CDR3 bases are TGTGCCAGCAGCTTCTCTCTCGGGTATGGTAATGAAAAACTGTTTTTT. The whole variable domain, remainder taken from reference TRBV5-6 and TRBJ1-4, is DAGVTQSPTHLIKTRGQQVTLRCSPKSGHDTVSWYQQALGQGPQFIFQYYEEEERQRGNFPDRFSGHQFPNYSSELNVNALLLGDSALYLCASSFSLGYGNEKLFFGSGTQLSVL.

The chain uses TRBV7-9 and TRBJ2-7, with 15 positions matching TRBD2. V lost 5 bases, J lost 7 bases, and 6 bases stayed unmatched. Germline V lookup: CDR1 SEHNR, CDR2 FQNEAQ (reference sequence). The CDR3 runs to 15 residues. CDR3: CASSRTSGRAGEQYF. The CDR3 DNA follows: TGTGCCAGCAGCCGGACTAGCGGGAGGGCCGGGGAGCAGTACTTC.

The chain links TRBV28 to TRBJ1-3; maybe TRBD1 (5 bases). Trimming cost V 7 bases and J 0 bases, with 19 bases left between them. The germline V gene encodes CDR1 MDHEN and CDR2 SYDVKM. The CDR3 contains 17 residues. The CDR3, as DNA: TGTGCCAGCATCCCGCCTCTGGTGGGGGGCTCTGGAAACACCATATATTTT. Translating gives CASIPPLVGGSGNTIYF.

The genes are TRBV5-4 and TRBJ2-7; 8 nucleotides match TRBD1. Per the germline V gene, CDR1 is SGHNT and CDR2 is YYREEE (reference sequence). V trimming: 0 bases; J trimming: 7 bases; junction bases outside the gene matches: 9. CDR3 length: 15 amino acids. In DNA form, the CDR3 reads TGTGCCAGCAGCTTGGGGACAGGGTTGTATATGGAGCAGTACTTC. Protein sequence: CASSLGTGLYMEQYF.

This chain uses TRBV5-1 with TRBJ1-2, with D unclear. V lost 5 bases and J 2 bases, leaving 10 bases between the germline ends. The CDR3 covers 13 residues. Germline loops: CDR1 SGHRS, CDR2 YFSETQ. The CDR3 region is CASRGDENYGYTF. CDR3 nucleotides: TGCGCCAGCAGGGGAGATGAGAACTATGGCTACACCTTC.

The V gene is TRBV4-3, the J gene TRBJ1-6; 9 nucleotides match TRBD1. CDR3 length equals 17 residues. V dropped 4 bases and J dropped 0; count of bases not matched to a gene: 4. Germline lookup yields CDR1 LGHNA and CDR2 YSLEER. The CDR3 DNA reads TGCGCCAGCAGCCTCGGGACAGGGTCCTCCTATAATTCACCCCTCCACTTT. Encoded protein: CASSLGTGSSYNSPLHF.

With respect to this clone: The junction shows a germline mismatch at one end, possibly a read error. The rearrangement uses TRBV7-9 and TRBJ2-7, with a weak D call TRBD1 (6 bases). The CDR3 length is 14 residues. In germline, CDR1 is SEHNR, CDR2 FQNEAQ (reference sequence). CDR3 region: CASTLTGHRYEQYF. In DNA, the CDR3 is TGTGCCAGCACCTTAACGGGACACCGCTACGAGCAGTACTTC.

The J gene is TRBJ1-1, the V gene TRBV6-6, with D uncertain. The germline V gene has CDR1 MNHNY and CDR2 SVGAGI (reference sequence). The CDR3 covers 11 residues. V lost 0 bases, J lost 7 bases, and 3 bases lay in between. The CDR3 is CASSYSGEAFF. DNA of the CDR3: TGTGCCAGCAGTTACTCAGGTGAAGCTTTCTTT.

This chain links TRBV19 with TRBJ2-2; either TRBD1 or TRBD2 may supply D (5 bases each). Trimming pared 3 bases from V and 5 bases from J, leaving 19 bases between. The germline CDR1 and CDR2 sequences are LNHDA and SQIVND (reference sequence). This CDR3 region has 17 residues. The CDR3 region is CASSISKSRDVTGELFF. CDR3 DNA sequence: TGTGCCAGTAGTATCTCTAAATCCCGGGACGTTACCGGGGAGCTGTTTTTT.

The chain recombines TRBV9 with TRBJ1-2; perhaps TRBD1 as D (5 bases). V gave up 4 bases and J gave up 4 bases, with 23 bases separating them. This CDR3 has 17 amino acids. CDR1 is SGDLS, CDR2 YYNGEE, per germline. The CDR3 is CASSSPGSGPRSYGYTF. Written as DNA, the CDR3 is TGTGCCAGCAGCTCTCCGGGGTCGGGGCCCCGATCCTATGGCTACACCTTC.

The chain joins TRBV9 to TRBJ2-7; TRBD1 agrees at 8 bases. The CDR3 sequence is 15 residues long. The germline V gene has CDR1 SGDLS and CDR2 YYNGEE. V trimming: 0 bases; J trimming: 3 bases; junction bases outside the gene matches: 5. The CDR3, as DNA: TGTGCCAGCAGCGTAGATCCAGGGGGCGACTACGAGCAGTACTTC. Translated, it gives CASSVDPGGDYEQYF.

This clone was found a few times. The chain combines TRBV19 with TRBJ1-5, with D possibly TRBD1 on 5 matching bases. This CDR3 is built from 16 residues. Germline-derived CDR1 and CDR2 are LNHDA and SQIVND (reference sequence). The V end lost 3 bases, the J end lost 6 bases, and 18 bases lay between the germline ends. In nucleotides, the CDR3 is TGTGCCAGTAGTATTAGTGGGGACGTGTCCTTTCAGCCCCAGCATTTT. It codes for CASSISGDVSFQPQHF.

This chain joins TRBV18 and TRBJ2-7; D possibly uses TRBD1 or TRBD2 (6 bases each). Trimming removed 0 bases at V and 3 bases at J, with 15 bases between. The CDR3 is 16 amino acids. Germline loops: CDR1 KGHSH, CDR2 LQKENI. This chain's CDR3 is CASSPPGGSRGYEQYF. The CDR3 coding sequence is TGTGCCAGCTCACCACCGGGAGGAAGCAGGGGCTACGAGCAGTACTTC. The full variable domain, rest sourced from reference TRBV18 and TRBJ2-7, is NAGVMQNPRHLVRRRGQEARLRCSPMKGHSHVYWYRQLPEEGLKFMVYLQKENIIDESGMPKERFSAEFPKEGPSILRIQQVVRGDSAAYFCASSPPGGSRGYEQYFGPGTRLTVT.

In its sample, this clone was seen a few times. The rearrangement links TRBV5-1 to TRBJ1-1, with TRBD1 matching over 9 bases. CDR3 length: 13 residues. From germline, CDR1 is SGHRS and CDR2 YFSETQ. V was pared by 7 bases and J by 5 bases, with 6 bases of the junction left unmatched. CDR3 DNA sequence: TGCGCCAGCGGGGACAGGGTCGGAACTGAAGCTTTCTTT. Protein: CASGDRVGTEAFF.

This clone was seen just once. This chain's CDR3 is CASSLGVEIYEQYF. In DNA, the CDR3 is TGTGCCAGCAGCTTAGGGGTGGAAATCTACGAGCAGTACTTC. The J gene is TRBJ2-7, the V gene TRBV7-2; no definite D call. V was clipped by 1 base and J by 3 bases, with 10 bases between them. Germline assignment: CDR1 SGHTA and CDR2 FQGNSA. The CDR3 has 14 residues.